The entry that follows covers one T cell receptor beta chain sequence. The target antigen is unknown. This entry is derived from a study of shared clonotypes between healthy human individuals. CDR1 is MNHEY, CDR2 SMNVEV, per germline (reference sequence). The CDR3 covers 13 residues. The ends lost 4 bases at V and 4 bases at J; junction bases unmatched: 1. This was a deep-level run. Generated by immunoSEQ multiplex PCR, the TCRdb table keeps only in-frame clones and is missing some. Of 980,000 or so clones in the sample, approximately 80% were seen once. Study-wide points: Clonotype sharing across donors was expected to vary with sequencing depth. Limitation of the genetic and exposure-history diversity represented came from the few donors.

The clonotype comes from a man aged 18 to 30 in good health. Sequences were obtained from memory CD4+ T cells sorted from blood. Subset specified: CD45RA-negative fraction. The rearrangement joins TRBV27 to TRBJ1-2, with 9 positions matching TRBD1. CDR3 sequence: CASSSDRGYGYTF. In DNA form, the CDR3 reads TGTGCCAGCAGTTCGGACAGGGGCTATGGCTACACCTTC.